This T cell receptor beta chain was recovered during a study of monozygotic twins with cystic fibrosis (dated by TCRdb to 2020 to 2022). Concerning the study at large: Barcoded libraries were prepared from approximately 3 micrograms of fragmented DNA with approximately 16 PCR cycles. To assess genetic influence on V and J gene usage, the study compared TCR beta repertoires within and across 16 monozygotic twin pairs with cystic fibrosis. The cohort included ten female and six male twin pairs, mostly children and adolescents, aged roughly 2.0 to 40 years with a median of around 8.6 years. Twins were ranked among more than 900 cohort participants for weight-for-height and FEVPerc (FEV1 disease centile) on the day of blood sampling. Data for three of the twin pairs had been reported earlier in a different context.

For CDR1 and CDR2, the germline V gene lists SNHLY and FYNNEI. V is reduced by 2 bases and J by 1 base, leaving a spacing of 5 bases between them. The CDR3 numbers 13 residues from cysteine through phenylalanine. Only the CDR3 DNA is retained, 39 bases long and in frame from the first base. On the study overall, not on this receptor specifically: Monozygotic CF twin pairs shared significantly more nucleotide-identical clonotypes within each pair than unrelated CF individuals shared with one another (P = 0.000026, Mann-Whitney). In 13 of 16 pairs, V gene usage most closely resembled the co-twin's, and the same held for J usage in 8 of 16 pairs, a pattern suggesting genetic constraints. Simpson clonality was found to be generally low (median around 0.01), suggesting a naive-dominated repertoire, although higher clonality was observed in the most severely affected patients. The cohort was small, and no association was found between shared CDR3 numbers and age, concordance or disease severity.

The twin pairs came from the European Cystic Fibrosis Twin and Sibling Study Cohort, a cohort that recruited patients from over 150 CF clinics across 14 European countries. Zygosity and CFTR genotype were verified in-house, with zygosity tested by multiplex PCR of nine short tandem repeat loci. Each twin gave a peripheral blood sample, and clinical parameters were documented on that same day of blood sampling. Genomic DNA was isolated from peripheral blood cells with phenol/chloroform and kept in TE buffer at 4 degrees C. This clone was detected only a few times. Its cognate antigen has yet to be identified. Per-nucleotide qualities are absent, and no much larger clonotype sits a single base away. Following the manufacturer's instructions, the researchers used the immunoSEQ immune profiling system to amplify TCR beta CDR3 regions via multiplex PCR. Sequencing was performed on an Illumina NextSeq system. Processing in the source paper ran as follows. The immunoSEQ Analyzer platform handled processing of the sequence data, and clonality was calculated by taking the square root of Simpson's index of productive rearrangements. Jensen-Shannon distance served as the measure of similarity in V and J usage, while OLGA was used to compute CDR3 generation probabilities. The researchers looked up shared CDR3 sequences in the immuneACCESS database (August 2020) and in VDJdb (December 2020). Entries here come from immuneACCESS through TCRdb and include only in-frame sequences with V and J called. Some clones fail to appear in such tables; in the studies checked, an unresolved V gene covers under half of the shortfall, and the cause of the remainder is unknown. V and J calls plus clone size are reproduced from that table; the DNA served to infer D and trimming. For this sample the table gives some 35,000 clones, of which more than 60% were detected only once. The ten largest account for over 0.75% of the sample.

This TCR derives from a girl aged 10 to 17 with cystic fibrosis. The sequenced sample consisted of blood. The sequence is built from TRBV2 and TRBJ1-1; no D gene is confidently identified. This receptor carries the CDR3 CASSESENTEAFF. The DNA sequence reads TGTGCCAGCAGTGAATCTGAGAACACTGAAGCTTTCTTT.